This TCR beta chain was sequenced during a study of blood T cell repertoires in COVID-19. Turning to the study itself: Spain, Italy and the United States supplied samples that represented acute and convalescent COVID-19. From T cells, B-cell-depleted T cells, or PBMCs came the material, which was cDNA or gDNA.

This CDR3 is built from 16 residues. The J segment lost 0 bases and the V segment lost 0 bases, leaving 4 bases of the junction unmatched. From germline, CDR1 is LNHNV and CDR2 YYDKDF (reference sequence). This clone has just one count. One Seattle source followed patients from active infection through their disease course. Original processing methods: From reference gene primer amplification, estimates of nucleated cell counts were derived. Using immunoSEQ multiplex PCR, the repertoire was profiled, and TCRdb retains in-frame clones only, with some absent. V, J and clone size are those of that table, while D and trimming were read from the DNA. The sample lists roughly 200,000 clones; less than 95% were seen once.

The material sequenced was peripheral blood. The chain combines TRBV15 with TRBJ2-7, with 8 bases identical to TRBD2. The TCR sequence derives from a man aged 25-40 years with COVID-19, enrolled during active disease. The CDR3 protein is CATSRDTGGASYEQYF. The CDR3 coding sequence is TGTGCCACCAGCAGAGATACGGGGGGGGCCTCCTACGAGCAGTACTTC.